The clone carrying this T cell receptor (beta chain) was detected once. The PCR employed 60 Vbeta primers together with 13 Jbeta primers. Only in-frame clones appear in the TCRdb table, and some are missing; sequencing was by immunoSEQ multiplex PCR. The sample has 65,000 to 90,000 clones; approximately 75% are singletons. The data derive from a study of cytomegalovirus exposure and HLA in healthy donors. The sequenced sample consisted of PBMCs. This clonotype originated in a woman between 40 and 55 years old in good health and CMV-seropositive.

The CDR3 loop reads CASTGGGEDSPLHF. The CDR3 DNA follows: TGTGCCAGCACCGGAGGGGGCGAGGATTCACCCCTCCACTTT. The chain couples TRBV6-1 to TRBJ1-6, with TRBD1 identical over 7 bases. The ends lost 7 bases at V and 8 bases at J; junction bases unmatched: 8. There are 14 residues in the CDR3. Per germline, CDR1 MNHNS and CDR2 SASEGT.